This record covers a single T cell receptor beta chain. Its target is unknown. The germline V and J ends were trimmed by 5 bases and 3 bases, with 17 bases remaining between them. The germline gives CDR1 MDHEN, CDR2 SYDVKM. The CDR3 length is 15 residues. The source of the sample is a study of Tregs in tolerant kidney transplant recipients. Study details: Related graft donors supplied nonmyeloablative bone marrow transplants, and mixed chimerism was transient. Findings and caveats of the study: Tolerant patients' donor-specific Tregs expanded beyond overall Tregs, suggesting antigen-driven growth.

The protocol was immunoSEQ multiplex PCR, while the TCRdb copy is restricted to in-frame clones and leaves out a portion. The sample lists about 66,000 clones, roughly 92% occurring once. V is TRBV28 and J is TRBJ2-7; the D gene is possibly TRBD2 (6 bases). The material was CD8+ T cells from blood, obtained before the transplant. The TCR sequence derives from a human donor who received a combined kidney and bone marrow transplant. The CDR3 region is CASSLIAGSSYEQYF. CDR3 coding DNA: TGTGCCAGCAGTCTAATCGCGGGGTCCAGCTACGAGCAGTACTTC.